The sequence of this T cell receptor beta chain was determined in a study of blood T cell repertoires in COVID-19. For the study at large: COVID-19 samples from acute and convalescent phases originated in the United States, Italy and Spain. PBMCs, B-cell-depleted T cells, or T cells provided the cDNA or gDNA that made up the material.

Original handling: Reference gene primer amplification gave nucleated cell count estimates. The table came from immunoSEQ multiplex PCR; TCRdb's copy has only in-frame clones and leaves some out. From that table come the V and J calls and clone size; the DNA was used to work out D and trimming. The sample yields 150,000 or so clones, about four fifths seen once. This CDR3 spans 13 amino acids. The V segment lost 3 bases and the J segment 3 bases; nucleotides outside the gene matches: 2. Per the germline V gene, CDR1 is MNHNS and CDR2 is SASEGT. The chain is built from TRBV6-1 and TRBJ2-7; TRBD1 agrees at 7 bases. The TCR sequence derives from a human donor in a cohort sampled during active COVID-19. The sample consisted of peripheral blood. The chain's CDR3 is CASSEDRLYEQYF. The CDR3 DNA reads as TGTGCCAGCAGTGAGGACAGGCTCTACGAGCAGTACTTC.